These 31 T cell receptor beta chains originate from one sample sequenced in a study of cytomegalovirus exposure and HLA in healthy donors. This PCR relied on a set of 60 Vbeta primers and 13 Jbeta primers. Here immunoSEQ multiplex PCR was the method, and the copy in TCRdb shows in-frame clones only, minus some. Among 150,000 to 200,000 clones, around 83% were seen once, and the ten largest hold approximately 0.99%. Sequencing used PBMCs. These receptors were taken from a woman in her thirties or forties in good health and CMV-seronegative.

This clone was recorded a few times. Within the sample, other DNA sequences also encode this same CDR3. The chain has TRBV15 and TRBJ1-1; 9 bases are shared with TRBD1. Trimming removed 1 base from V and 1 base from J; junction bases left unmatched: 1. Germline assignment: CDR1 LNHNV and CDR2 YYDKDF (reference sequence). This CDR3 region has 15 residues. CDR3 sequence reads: CATSRAGQGNTEAFF. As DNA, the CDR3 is TGTGCCACCAGCAGAGCGGGACAGGGGAACACTGAAGCTTTCTTT.

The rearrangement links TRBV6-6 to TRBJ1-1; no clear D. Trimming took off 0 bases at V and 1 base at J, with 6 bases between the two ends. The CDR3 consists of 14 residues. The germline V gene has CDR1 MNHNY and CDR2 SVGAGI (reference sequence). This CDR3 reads CASSYSERNTEAFF. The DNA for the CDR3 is TGTGCCAGCAGTTACTCCGAGAGGAACACTGAAGCTTTCTTT.

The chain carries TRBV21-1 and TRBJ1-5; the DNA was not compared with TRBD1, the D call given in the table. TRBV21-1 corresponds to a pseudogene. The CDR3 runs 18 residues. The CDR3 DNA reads TGTGCCAGCAGCAGAAGGGGTTATGGCGGCGTAGAGGCTCAGCCCCAGCATTTT. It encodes CASSRRGYGGVEAQPQHF.

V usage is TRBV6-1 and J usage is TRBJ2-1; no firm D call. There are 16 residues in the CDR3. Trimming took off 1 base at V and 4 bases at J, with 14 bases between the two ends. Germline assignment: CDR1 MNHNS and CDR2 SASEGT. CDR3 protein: CASSEGAIGWYNEQFF. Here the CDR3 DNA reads TGTGCCAGCAGTGAAGGAGCGATCGGGTGGTACAATGAGCAGTTCTTC.

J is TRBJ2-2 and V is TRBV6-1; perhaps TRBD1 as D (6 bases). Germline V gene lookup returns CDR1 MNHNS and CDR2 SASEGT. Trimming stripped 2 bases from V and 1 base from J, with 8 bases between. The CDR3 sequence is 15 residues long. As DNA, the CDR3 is TGTGCCAGCAGTGAACAGGGGATGAACACCGGGGAGCTGTTTTTT. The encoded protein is CASSEQGMNTGELFF.

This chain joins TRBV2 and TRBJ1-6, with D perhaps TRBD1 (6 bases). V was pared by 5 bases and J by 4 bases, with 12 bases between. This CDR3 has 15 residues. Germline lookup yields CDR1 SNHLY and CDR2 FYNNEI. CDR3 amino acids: CASSIDRLYNSPLHF. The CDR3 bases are TGTGCCAGCAGTATTGACAGGTTATATAATTCACCCCTCCACTTT.

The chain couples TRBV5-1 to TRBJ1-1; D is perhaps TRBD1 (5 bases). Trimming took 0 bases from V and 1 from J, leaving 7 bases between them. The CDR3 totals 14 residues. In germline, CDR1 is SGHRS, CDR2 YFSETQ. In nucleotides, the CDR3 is TGCGCCAGCAGCTTGGTAGGACAGAACACTGAAGCTTTCTTT. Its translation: CASSLVGQNTEAFF.

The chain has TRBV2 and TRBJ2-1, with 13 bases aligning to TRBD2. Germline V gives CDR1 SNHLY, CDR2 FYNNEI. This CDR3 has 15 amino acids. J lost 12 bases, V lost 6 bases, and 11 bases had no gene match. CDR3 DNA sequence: TGTGCCAGCAGCCAGGGGGGACTAGCGGGAATCGGGCAGTTCTTC. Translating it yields CASSQGGLAGIGQFF. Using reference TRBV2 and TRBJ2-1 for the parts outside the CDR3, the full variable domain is EPEVTQTPSHQVTQMGQEVILRCVPISNHLYFYWYRQILGQKVEFLVSFYNNEISEKSEIFDDQFSVERPDGSNFTLKIRSTKLEDSAMYFCASSQGGLAGIGQFFGPGTRLTVL.

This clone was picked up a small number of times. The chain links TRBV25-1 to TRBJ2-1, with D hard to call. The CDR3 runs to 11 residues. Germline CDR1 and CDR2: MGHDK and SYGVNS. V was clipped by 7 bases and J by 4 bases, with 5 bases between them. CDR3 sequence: CASTSYNEQFF. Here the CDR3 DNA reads TGTGCCAGCACGAGTTACAATGAGCAGTTCTTC.

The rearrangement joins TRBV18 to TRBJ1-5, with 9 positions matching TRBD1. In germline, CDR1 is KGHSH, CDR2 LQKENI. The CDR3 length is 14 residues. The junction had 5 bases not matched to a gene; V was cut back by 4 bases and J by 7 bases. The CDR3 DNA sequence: TGTGCCAGCTCACGGGGACAGGGTGAACAGCCCCAGCATTTT. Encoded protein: CASSRGQGEQPQHF.

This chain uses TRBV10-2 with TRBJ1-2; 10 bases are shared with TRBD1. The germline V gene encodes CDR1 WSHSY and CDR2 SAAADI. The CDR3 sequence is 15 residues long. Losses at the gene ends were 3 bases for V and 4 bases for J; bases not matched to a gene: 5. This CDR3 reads CASSDDRGRGYGYTF. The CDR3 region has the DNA TGCGCCAGCAGTGATGACAGGGGGCGAGGCTATGGCTACACCTTC.

The CDR3: CASNPSGRTSSYEQYV. For the CDR3, the DNA is TGTGCCAGTAACCCTAGCGGGAGGACGAGCTCCTACGAGCAGTACGTC. The rearrangement uses TRBV19 and TRBJ2-7; 11 bases line up with TRBD2. The CDR3 is 16 amino acids. CDR1 and CDR2 from the germline V gene are LNHDA and SQIVND (reference sequence). J lost 0 bases, V lost 7 bases, and 8 bases had no gene match.

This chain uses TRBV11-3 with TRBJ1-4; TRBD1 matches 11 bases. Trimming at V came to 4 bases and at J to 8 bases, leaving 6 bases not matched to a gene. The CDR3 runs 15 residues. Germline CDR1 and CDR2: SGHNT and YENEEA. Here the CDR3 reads CASSSDRGPREKLFF. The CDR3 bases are TGTGCCAGCAGCTCGGACAGGGGGCCCAGGGAAAAACTGTTTTTT. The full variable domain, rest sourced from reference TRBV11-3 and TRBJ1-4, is EAGVVQSPRYKIIEKKQPVAFWCNPISGHNTLYWYLQNLGQGPELLIRYENEEAVDDSQLPKDRFSAERLKGVDSTLKIQPAELGDSAVYLCASSSDRGPREKLFFGSGTQLSVL.

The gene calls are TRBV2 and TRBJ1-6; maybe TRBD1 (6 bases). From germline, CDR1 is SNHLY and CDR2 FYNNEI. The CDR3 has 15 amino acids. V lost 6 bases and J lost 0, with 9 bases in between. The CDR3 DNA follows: TGTGCCAGCAGGGGGGCGAGCTCCTATAATTCACCCCTCCACTTT. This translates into CASRGASSYNSPLHF. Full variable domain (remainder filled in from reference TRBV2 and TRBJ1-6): EPEVTQTPSHQVTQMGQEVILRCVPISNHLYFYWYRQILGQKVEFLVSFYNNEISEKSEIFDDQFSVERPDGSNFTLKIRSTKLEDSAMYFCASRGASSYNSPLHFGNGTRLTVT.

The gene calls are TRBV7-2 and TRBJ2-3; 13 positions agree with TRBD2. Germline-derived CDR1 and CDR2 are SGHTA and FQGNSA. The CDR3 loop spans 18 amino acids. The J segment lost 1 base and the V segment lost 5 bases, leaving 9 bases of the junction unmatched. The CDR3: CASSPGLAGDLGTDTQYF. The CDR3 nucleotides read TGTGCCAGCAGCCCCGGACTAGCGGGAGATTTGGGCACAGATACGCAGTATTTT.

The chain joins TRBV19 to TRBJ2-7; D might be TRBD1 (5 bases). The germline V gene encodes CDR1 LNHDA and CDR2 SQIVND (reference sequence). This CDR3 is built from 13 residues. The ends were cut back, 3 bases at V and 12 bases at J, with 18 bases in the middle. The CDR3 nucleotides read TGTGCCAGTAGTATGGGTAGGGCAGGGTCTCTGTACGTC. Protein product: CASSMGRAGSLYV.

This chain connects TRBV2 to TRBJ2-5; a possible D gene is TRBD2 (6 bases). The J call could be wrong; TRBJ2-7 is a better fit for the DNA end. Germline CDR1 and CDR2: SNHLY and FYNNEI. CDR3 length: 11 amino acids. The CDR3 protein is CASTGAYEQYF. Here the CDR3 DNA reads TGTGCCAGCACGGGAGCTTACGAGCAGTACTTC.

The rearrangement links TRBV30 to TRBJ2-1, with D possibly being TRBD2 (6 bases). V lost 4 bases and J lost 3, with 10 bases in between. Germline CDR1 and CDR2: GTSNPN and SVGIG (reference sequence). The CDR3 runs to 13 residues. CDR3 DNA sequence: TGTGCCTGGACCCTAGCGAACTACAATGAGCAGTTCTTC. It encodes CAWTLANYNEQFF.

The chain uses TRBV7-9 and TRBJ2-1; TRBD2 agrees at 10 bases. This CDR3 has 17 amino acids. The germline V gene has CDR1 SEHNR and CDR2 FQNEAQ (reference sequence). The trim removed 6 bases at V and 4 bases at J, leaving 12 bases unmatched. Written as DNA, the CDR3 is TGTGCCAGCAGACCTCTAGCGGGAGATTTGGTTTACAATGAGCAGTTCTTC. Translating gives CASRPLAGDLVYNEQFF.

The CDR3 bases are TGTGCCATCTCGGGACAGGGGGCTGGAAACACCATATATTTT. Its translation: CAISGQGAGNTIYF. The chain couples TRBV10-3 to TRBJ1-3; 11 bases map to TRBD1. The CDR3 is made up of 14 amino acids. J lost 2 bases, V lost 8 bases, and 2 bases had no gene match. From germline, CDR1 is ENHRY and CDR2 SYGVKD.

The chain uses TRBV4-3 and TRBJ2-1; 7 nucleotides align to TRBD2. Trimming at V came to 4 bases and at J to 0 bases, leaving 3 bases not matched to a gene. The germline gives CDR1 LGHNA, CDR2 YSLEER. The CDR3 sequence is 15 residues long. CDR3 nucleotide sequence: TGCGCCAGCAGCCCCTCGGGAGGCTCCTACAATGAGCAGTTCTTC. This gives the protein CASSPSGGSYNEQFF.

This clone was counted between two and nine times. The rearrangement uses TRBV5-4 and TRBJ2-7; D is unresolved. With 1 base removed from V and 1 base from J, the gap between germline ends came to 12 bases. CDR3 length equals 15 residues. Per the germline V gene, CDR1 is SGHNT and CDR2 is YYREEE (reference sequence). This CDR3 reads CASSLKIGWSYEQYF. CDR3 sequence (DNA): TGTGCCAGCAGCTTGAAGATCGGTTGGTCCTACGAGCAGTACTTC.

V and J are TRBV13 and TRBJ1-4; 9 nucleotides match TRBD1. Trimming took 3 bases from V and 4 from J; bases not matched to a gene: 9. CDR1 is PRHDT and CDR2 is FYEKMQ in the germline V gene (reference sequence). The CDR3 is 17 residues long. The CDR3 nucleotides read TGTGCCAGCAGCTTGGGACAGGGCCTATTCGGTAATGAAAAACTGTTTTTT. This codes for CASSLGQGLFGNEKLFF.

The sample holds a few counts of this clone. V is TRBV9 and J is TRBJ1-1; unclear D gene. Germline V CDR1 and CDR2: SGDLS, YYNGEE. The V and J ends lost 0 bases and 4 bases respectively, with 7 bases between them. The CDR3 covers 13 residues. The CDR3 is CASSVAYSTEAFF. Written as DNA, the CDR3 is TGTGCCAGCAGCGTAGCTTACAGCACTGAAGCTTTCTTT. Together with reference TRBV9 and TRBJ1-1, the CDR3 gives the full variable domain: DSGVTQTPKHLITATGQRVTLRCSPRSGDLSVYWYQQSLDQGLQFLIQYYNGEERAKGNILERFSAQQFPDLHSELNLSSLELGDSALYFCASSVAYSTEAFFGQGTRLTVV.

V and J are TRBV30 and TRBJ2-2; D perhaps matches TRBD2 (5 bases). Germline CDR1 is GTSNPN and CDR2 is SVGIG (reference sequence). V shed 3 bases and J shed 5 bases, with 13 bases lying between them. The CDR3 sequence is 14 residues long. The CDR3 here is CAWRRTGTTGELFF. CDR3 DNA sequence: TGTGCCTGGAGGCGGACGGGAACGACCGGGGAGCTGTTTTTT.

This CDR3 is CASSLGAGPSTDTQYF. CDR3 bases: TGTGCCAGCAGCTTAGGAGCGGGGCCTAGCACAGATACGCAGTATTTT. The rearrangement joins TRBV7-9 to TRBJ2-3; 7 nucleotides line up with TRBD2. The CDR3 spans 16 residues. The V gene end was trimmed by 1 base and the J gene end by 0 bases; junction bases not matched to a gene: 4. CDR1 and CDR2 (germline): SEHNR, FQNEAQ (reference sequence).

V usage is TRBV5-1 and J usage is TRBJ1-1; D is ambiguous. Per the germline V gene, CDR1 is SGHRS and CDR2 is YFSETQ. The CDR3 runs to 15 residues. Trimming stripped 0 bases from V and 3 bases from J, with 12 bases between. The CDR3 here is CASSLASGRYTEAFF. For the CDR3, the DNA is TGCGCCAGCAGCTTGGCGTCTGGCCGCTACACTGAAGCTTTCTTT.

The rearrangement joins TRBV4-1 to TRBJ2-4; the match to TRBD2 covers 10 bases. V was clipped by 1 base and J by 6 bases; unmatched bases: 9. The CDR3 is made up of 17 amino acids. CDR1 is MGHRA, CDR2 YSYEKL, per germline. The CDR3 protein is CASSQGPASGSGNIQYF. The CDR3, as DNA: TGCGCCAGCAGCCAAGGTCCTGCTAGCGGGAGCGGAAACATTCAGTACTTC.

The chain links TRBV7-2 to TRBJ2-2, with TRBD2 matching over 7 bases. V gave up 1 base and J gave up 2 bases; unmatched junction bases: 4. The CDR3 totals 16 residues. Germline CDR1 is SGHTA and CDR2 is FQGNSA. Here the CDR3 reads CASSLVPSGNTGELFF. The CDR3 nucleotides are TGTGCCAGCAGCTTAGTGCCTAGCGGAAACACCGGGGAGCTGTTTTTT.

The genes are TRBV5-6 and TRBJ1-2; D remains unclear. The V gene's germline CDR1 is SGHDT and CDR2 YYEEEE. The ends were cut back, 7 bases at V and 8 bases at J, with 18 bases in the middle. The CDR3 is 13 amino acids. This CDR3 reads CASGVGSLSGYTF. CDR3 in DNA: TGTGCCAGCGGGGTCGGGAGCTTGAGCGGCTACACCTTC.

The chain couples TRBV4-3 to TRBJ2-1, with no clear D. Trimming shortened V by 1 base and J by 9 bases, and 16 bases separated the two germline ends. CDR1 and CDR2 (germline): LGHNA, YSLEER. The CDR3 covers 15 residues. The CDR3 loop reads CASSQVATQAGEQFF. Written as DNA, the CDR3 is TGCGCCAGCAGCCAAGTGGCTACCCAGGCCGGTGAGCAGTTCTTC.